This T cell receptor beta chain stems from a study of blood T cells in healthy people across ages. This CDR3 region has 13 residues. Germline CDR1 is SGHAT and CDR2 is FQNNGV. Trimming took off 4 bases at V and 4 bases at J, with 9 bases between the two ends. Notes on this clonotype: Its matching antigen is unknown.

Study-wide results and limits: Diversity was higher, and naive CD4+ cells more numerous, in long-lived donors than in aged donors.

The donors, all healthy, were Caucasians living in Russia, aged roughly 6 to 100. Total RNA, at least 5 micrograms per sample, was extracted from PBMCs. The use of a sample-barcoded 5' primer and a J-beta primer mix characterized a second PCR of roughly 6 to 11 cycles. Sequencing yielded, for each sample, at least 2.5 million paired-end reads carrying CDR3. TCRdb re-called the 5' RACE reads through MiXCR, storing one row per CDR3 protein. The data show under 800,000 distinct CDR3 sequences, more than 40% seen once. The chain recombines TRBV11-2 with TRBJ2-3; D ambiguous. Sample: blood. This clonotype was sampled from a woman aged 60-75 years in good health. This CDR3 reads CASSCYNPDTQYF. The DNA for the CDR3 is TGTGCCAGCAGCTGTTACAATCCAGATACGCAGTATTTT.